This passage covers 24 T cell receptor beta chains from one sample sequenced in a study of blood T cell repertoires in COVID-19. Profiling relied on immunoSEQ multiplex PCR, and the TCRdb table lists in-frame clones only, not all of them. The sample includes a few hundred thousand clones, over 80% of them seen just once. Sequenced input: peripheral blood. These receptors came from a woman in her 70s with COVID-19, enrolled during active disease.

This rearrangement joins TRBV2 to TRBJ1-4, with 7 bases lining up with TRBD1. V lost 7 bases, J lost 0 bases, and 5 bases stayed unmatched. CDR1 and CDR2 (germline): SNHLY, FYNNEI. This CDR3 spans 15 amino acids. The CDR3 nucleotides are TGTGCCAGCAACAGGGGCGATGCAACTAATGAAAAACTGTTTTTT. Protein product: CASNRGDATNEKLFF.

This clone was found once. The chain has TRBV29-1 and TRBJ2-5; 7 nucleotides agree with TRBD2. Germline CDR1 SQVTM, CDR2 ANQGSEA. V lost 2 bases, J lost 7 bases, and 10 bases stayed unmatched. This CDR3 contains 14 residues. CDR3 in DNA: TGCAGCGTTGAATCCGGACTAGTATTGGTGACCCAGTACTTC. Translating gives CSVESGLVLVTQYF.

A single count supports this clone. The chain carries TRBV19 and TRBJ2-1, with 7 bases matching TRBD2. Unmatched junction bases numbered 21, after V lost 5 bases and J lost 8 bases. Germline CDR1 and CDR2: LNHDA and SQIVND (reference sequence). This CDR3 comprises 18 residues. The CDR3 is CASSVAGTTASVWDEQFF. The CDR3 region has the DNA TGTGCCAGTAGTGTTGCCGGGACTACTGCTTCGGTGTGGGATGAGCAGTTCTTC.

The rearrangement joins TRBV19 to TRBJ2-2; the match to TRBD2 covers 8 bases. The V gene end was trimmed by 8 bases and the J gene end by 0 bases; junction bases not matched to a gene: 8. Germline CDR1 and CDR2: LNHDA and SQIVND (reference sequence). This CDR3 comprises 16 residues. CDR3 coding DNA: TGTGCCAGTCATACGGGGGGGACGACGAACACCGGGGAGCTGTTTTTT. Amino acids: CASHTGGTTNTGELFF.

This clone was observed a few times. This sequence joins TRBV3-1 (or the pseudogene TRBV3-2) and TRBJ2-1; 14 bases are a match to TRBD2. V lost 4 bases to trimming and J lost 4 bases; unmatched junction nucleotides: 6. Germline V gene data show CDR1 as LGHDT and CDR2 as YNNKEL (reference sequence). CDR3 length equals 17 residues. The CDR3 protein is CASSPGLAGELYNEQFF. DNA for the CDR3: TGTGCCAGCAGCCCGGGACTAGCGGGAGAATTATACAATGAGCAGTTCTTC.

This chain joins TRBV10-3 and TRBJ2-3, with D possibly TRBD2 on 6 matching bases. Germline V gene lookup returns CDR1 ENHRY and CDR2 SYGVKD. Deletions cut 0 bases from V and 0 bases from J, with 10 bases between. The CDR3 spans 16 residues. The CDR3 sequence is CAISESGGTSTDTQYF. Here the CDR3 DNA reads TGTGCCATCAGTGAGTCCGGCGGGACTAGCACAGATACGCAGTATTTT.

The rearrangement links TRBV5-1 to TRBJ1-1; TRBD1 agrees at 8 bases. Germline CDR1 SGHRS, CDR2 YFSETQ. J was trimmed by 1 base and V by 5 bases; bases with no gene match: 4. The CDR3 sequence is 14 residues long. DNA for the CDR3: TGCGCCAGCAGTGGACAGGGATCGAACACTGAAGCTTTCTTT. Translating gives CASSGQGSNTEAFF.

This sequence joins TRBV6-5 and TRBJ2-2; D gene uncertain. The CDR3 runs 12 residues. Germline V gives CDR1 MNHEY, CDR2 SVGAGI. Trimming shortened V by 6 bases and J by 5 bases, and 7 bases separated the two germline ends. CDR3 sequence (DNA): TGTGCCAGCAGCCTCCTTACCGGGGAGCTGTTTTTT. Translated, it gives CASSLLTGELFF.

This chain uses TRBV7-9 with TRBJ2-4, with D possibly matching TRBD1 (6 bases). This CDR3 contains 14 residues. Trimming took 7 bases from V and 5 from J, leaving 15 bases between them. Germline values: CDR1 SEHNR, CDR2 FQNEAQ (reference sequence). In nucleotides, the CDR3 is TGTGCCAGCAACGACCCTAAGGGGGAAAACATTCAGTACTTC. As protein: CASNDPKGENIQYF.

The chain uses TRBV15 and TRBJ1-6, with TRBD1 as a possible D gene (5 bases). Germline lookup yields CDR1 LNHNV and CDR2 YYDKDF (reference sequence). V was shortened by 3 bases and J by 7 bases, with 13 bases between the two germline ends. This CDR3 region has 15 residues. For the CDR3, the DNA is TGTGCCACCAGCAGGATATCAGGGTACAATTCACCCCTCCACTTT. Translation: CATSRISGYNSPLHF. The variable domain in full, with the rest retrieved from reference TRBV15 and TRBJ1-6, is DAMVIQNPRYQVTQFGKPVTLSCSQTLNHNVMYWYQQKSSQAPKLLFHYYDKDFNNEADTPDNFQSRRPNTSFCFLDIRSPGLGDTAMYLCATSRISGYNSPLHFGNGTRLTVT.

The gene calls are TRBV30 and TRBJ2-3, with TRBD2 identical over 10 bases. The CDR3 runs to 17 residues. Trimming at V came to 0 bases and at J to 6 bases, leaving 12 bases not matched to a gene. Germline assignment: CDR1 GTSNPN and CDR2 SVGIG (reference sequence). The CDR3 sequence: CAWSVPQTSGIGDTQYF. The CDR3 DNA is TGTGCCTGGAGTGTACCTCAAACTAGCGGGATCGGGGATACGCAGTATTTT.

The chain recombines TRBV4-1 with TRBJ1-6, with D perhaps matching TRBD1 (6 bases). The CDR3 is 14 amino acids. Between the trimmed V and J ends, which lost 2 bases and 9 bases, there was a span of 11 bases. CDR1 and CDR2 from the germline V gene are MGHRA and YSYEKL. In nucleotides, the CDR3 is TGCGCCAGCAGCCAACTGACAGGAAGTTCACCCCTCCACTTT. This encodes CASSQLTGSSPLHF.

The rearrangement links TRBV7-9 to TRBJ2-3; 9 nucleotides line up with TRBD2. The CDR3 totals 16 residues. Trimming removed 5 bases from V and 4 bases from J; junction bases left unmatched: 10. The germline CDR1 and CDR2 sequences are SEHNR and FQNEAQ (reference sequence). The CDR3 here is CASSPRGGREPDTQYF. In DNA, the CDR3 is TGTGCCAGCAGCCCCCGGGGCGGGAGGGAACCAGATACGCAGTATTTT.

V and J are TRBV15 and TRBJ1-1; D ambiguous. Germline V gene lookup returns CDR1 LNHNV and CDR2 YYDKDF (reference sequence). The CDR3 covers 14 residues. V lost 4 bases, J lost 5 bases, and 14 bases lay in between. CDR3 residues: CATSKKIGGTEAFF. The CDR3 nucleotides are TGTGCCACCAGCAAGAAGATTGGAGGAACTGAAGCTTTCTTT.

The rearrangement uses TRBV12-2 and TRBJ2-4; TRBD2, as called in the table, went unchecked against the DNA. TRBV12-2 is flagged as a pseudogene. The CDR3 runs to 15 residues. The CDR3 nucleotides are TGTGCAAGTCGTAGGACTCTATTAGCCAAAAACATTCAGTACTTC. Its protein is CASRRTLLAKNIQYF.

V gene TRBV6-5 combines with J gene TRBJ2-1, with a weak D call TRBD2 (5 bases). The CDR3 length is 13 residues. V lost 5 bases to trimming and J lost 7 bases, with 12 bases between them. Germline CDR1 is MNHEY and CDR2 is SVGAGI. The DNA for the CDR3 is TGTGCCAGCAGTAGAGCGGTTCAAAATGAGCAGTTCTTC. This sequence encodes CASSRAVQNEQFF.

The gene calls are TRBV7-2 and TRBJ2-7, with D possibly matching TRBD2 (6 bases). The CDR3 contains 14 residues. Germline lookup yields CDR1 SGHTA and CDR2 FQGNSA. Trimming pared 1 base from V and 6 bases from J, leaving 13 bases between. In DNA, the CDR3 is TGTGCCAGCAGCTTAGGACTAGACCCCTTCGAGCAGTACTTC. This translates into CASSLGLDPFEQYF. The whole variable domain, remainder taken from reference TRBV7-2 and TRBJ2-7, is GAGVSQSPSNKVTEKGKDVELRCDPISGHTALYWYRQSLGQGLEFLIYFQGNSAPDKSGLPSDRFSAERTGGSVSTLTIQRTQQEDSAVYLCASSLGLDPFEQYFGPGTRLTVT.

V is TRBV2 and J is TRBJ2-7, with 10 positions matching TRBD2. The CDR3 loop spans 13 amino acids. Losses at the gene ends were 8 bases for V and 3 bases for J; bases not matched to a gene: 4. Germline CDR1 is SNHLY and CDR2 is FYNNEI. The CDR3 DNA follows: TGTGCCAGCGGGGGACTAGCGCACTACGAGCAGTACTTC. Its translation is CASGGLAHYEQYF.

The rearrangement uses TRBV15 and TRBJ1-5, with TRBD1 identical over 7 bases. This CDR3 region has 16 residues. V gave up 3 bases and J gave up 0 bases; unmatched junction bases: 5. The germline gives CDR1 LNHNV, CDR2 YYDKDF (reference sequence). CDR3 sequence: CATSREGADSNQPQHF. DNA of the CDR3: TGTGCCACCAGCAGGGAGGGGGCGGATAGCAATCAGCCCCAGCATTTT.

V usage is TRBV27 and J usage is TRBJ1-4; TRBD1 is a possible D gene (5 bases). The CDR3 totals 15 residues. Trimming stripped 3 bases from V and 5 bases from J, with 13 bases between. Germline CDR1 MNHEY, CDR2 SMNVEV (reference sequence). The CDR3 loop is CASSFRGGTNEKLFF. The CDR3 region has the DNA TGTGCCAGCAGTTTTCGCGGGGGAACGAATGAAAAACTGTTTTTT.

The CDR3 DNA is TGTGCCAGCAGCTTATCTGGGCTGGACAGAACCACAGATACGCAGTATTTT. It yields the protein CASSLSGLDRTTDTQYF. The rearrangement links TRBV11-2 to TRBJ2-3, with D perhaps TRBD1 (6 bases). Trimming cost V 2 bases and J 2 bases, with 17 bases left between them. CDR3 size: 17 residues. The germline CDR1 and CDR2 sequences are SGHAT and FQNNGV.

The chain has TRBV5-1 and TRBJ1-3; D is undetermined. Germline-derived CDR1 and CDR2 are SGHRS and YFSETQ. The CDR3 sequence is 16 residues long. The V gene lost 0 bases and the J gene lost 0 bases, with 10 bases spanning the gap. The chain's CDR3 is CASSLGFPSSGNTIYF. DNA for the CDR3: TGCGCCAGCAGCTTGGGGTTCCCTAGCTCTGGAAACACCATATATTTT. Looking up the rest from reference TRBV5-1 and TRBJ1-3 gives the full variable domain: KAGVTQTPRYLIKTRGQQVTLSCSPISGHRSVSWYQQTPGQGLQFLFEYFSETQRNKGNFPGRFSGRQFSNSRSEMNVSTLELGDSALYLCASSLGFPSSGNTIYFGEGSWLTVV.

This clone was found a few times. V and J are TRBV6-5 and TRBJ2-5; perhaps TRBD2 as D (6 bases). From germline, CDR1 is MNHEY and CDR2 SVGAGI. CDR3 length: 12 amino acids. V lost 10 bases and J lost 5, with 14 bases in between. This CDR3 reads CATSRAGETQYF. The CDR3 coding sequence is TGTGCCACCTCACGGGCGGGGGAGACCCAGTACTTC.

This chain joins TRBV25-1 and TRBJ1-2, with no clear D. Trimming cost V 4 bases and J 7 bases, with 13 bases left between them. This CDR3 has 13 amino acids. Germline-derived CDR1 and CDR2 are MGHDK and SYGVNS. In nucleotides, the CDR3 is TGTGCCAGCAGTGCCGAGGGATGGAGTGGCTACACCTTC. It yields the protein CASSAEGWSGYTF.